This TCR beta chain was captured in a study of T cell repertoires in cytomegalovirus infection. For the study at large: CMV infection plus the matching HLA type was flagged by public TCR beta signatures.

Concerning this clonotype itself: Antigen: not known.

Each CDR3 protein gets one entry after TCRdb re-called the reads with MiXCR. The sample lists about 78,000 distinct CDR3 sequences; 40% were seen once. Study-level findings and limits: CMV carriers with the relevant HLA were identified by cumulative public TCR beta family frequency.

V trimming: 3 bases; J trimming: 3 bases; junction bases outside the gene matches: 12. Germline V gene lookup returns CDR1 SGHVS and CDR2 FNYEAQ. The CDR3 loop spans 18 amino acids. This receptor was obtained from a human donor in good health (CMV status not recorded). Some clones in this sample may be carry-over from other donors' samples. The V gene is TRBV7-6, the J gene TRBJ2-7, with 12 bases lining up with TRBD1. Sequenced here: CD8+ T cells from cultured PBMCs, sampled from culture after CMV antigen stimulation. The CDR3: CASSFTPGQGARIYEQYF. The DNA for the CDR3 is TGTGCCAGCAGCTTTACTCCGGGACAGGGGGCCAGAATCTACGAGCAGTACTTC. Looking up the rest from reference TRBV7-6 and TRBJ2-7 gives the full variable domain: GAGVSQSPRYKVTKRGQDVALRCDPISGHVSLYWYRQALGQGPEFLTYFNYEAQQDKSGLPNDRFSAERPEGSISTLTIQRTEQRDSAMYRCASSFTPGQGARIYEQYFGPGTRLTVT.